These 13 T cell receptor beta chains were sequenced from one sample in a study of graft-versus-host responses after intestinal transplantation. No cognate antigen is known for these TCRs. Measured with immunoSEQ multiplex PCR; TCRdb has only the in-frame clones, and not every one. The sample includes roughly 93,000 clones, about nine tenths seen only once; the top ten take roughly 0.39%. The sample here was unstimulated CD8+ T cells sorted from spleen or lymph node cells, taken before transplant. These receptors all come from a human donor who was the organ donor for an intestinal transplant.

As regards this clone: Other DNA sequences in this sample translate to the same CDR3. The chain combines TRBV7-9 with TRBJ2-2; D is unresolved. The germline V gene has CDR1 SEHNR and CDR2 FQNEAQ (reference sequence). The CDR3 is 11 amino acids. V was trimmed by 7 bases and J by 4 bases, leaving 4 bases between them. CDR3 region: CASTGTGELFF. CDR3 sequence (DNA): TGTGCCAGCACGGGCACCGGGGAGCTGTTTTTT.

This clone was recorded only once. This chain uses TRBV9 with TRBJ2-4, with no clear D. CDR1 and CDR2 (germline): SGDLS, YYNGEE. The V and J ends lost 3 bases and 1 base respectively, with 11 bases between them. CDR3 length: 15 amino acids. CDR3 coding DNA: TGTGCCAGCAGCGCATCTGGCTTGGCCAAAAACATTCAGTACTTC. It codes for CASSASGLAKNIQYF.

The CDR3 region is CASSGANRDSNQPQHF. CDR3 nucleotide sequence: TGTGCCAGCAGCGGGGCCAACCGGGACAGTAATCAGCCCCAGCATTTT. The chain recombines TRBV7-9 with TRBJ1-5; 7 nucleotides match TRBD1. The germline V gene encodes CDR1 SEHNR and CDR2 FQNEAQ (reference sequence). Trimming took 5 bases from V and 4 from J; bases not matched to a gene: 11. The CDR3 spans 16 residues.

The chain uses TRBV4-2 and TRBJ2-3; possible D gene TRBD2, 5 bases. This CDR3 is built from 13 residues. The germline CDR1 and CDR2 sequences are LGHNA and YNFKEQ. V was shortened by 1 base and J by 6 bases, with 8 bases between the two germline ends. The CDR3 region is CASSQVRGDTQYF. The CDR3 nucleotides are TGTGCCAGCAGCCAAGTCCGAGGGGATACGCAGTATTTT.

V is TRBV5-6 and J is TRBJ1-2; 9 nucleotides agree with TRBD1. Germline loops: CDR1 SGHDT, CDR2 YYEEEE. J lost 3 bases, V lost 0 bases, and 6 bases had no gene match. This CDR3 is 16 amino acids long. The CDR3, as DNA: TGTGCCAGCAGCTTGGTCGCGGGACAGGGTGACTATGGCTACACCTTC. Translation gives CASSLVAGQGDYGYTF.

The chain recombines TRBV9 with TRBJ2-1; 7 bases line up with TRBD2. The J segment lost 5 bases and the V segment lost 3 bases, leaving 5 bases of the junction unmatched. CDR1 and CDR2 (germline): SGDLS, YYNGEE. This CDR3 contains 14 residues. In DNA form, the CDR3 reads TGTGCCAGCAGCGCGGGCGGGAGAAACAATGAGCAGTTCTTC. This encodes CASSAGGRNNEQFF.

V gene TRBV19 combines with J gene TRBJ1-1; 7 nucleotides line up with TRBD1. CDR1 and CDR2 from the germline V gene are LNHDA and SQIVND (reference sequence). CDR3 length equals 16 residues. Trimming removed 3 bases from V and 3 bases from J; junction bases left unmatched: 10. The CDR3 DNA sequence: TGTGCCAGTAGTATGCCGACAGGGTCGATAGACACTGAAGCTTTCTTT. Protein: CASSMPTGSIDTEAFF.

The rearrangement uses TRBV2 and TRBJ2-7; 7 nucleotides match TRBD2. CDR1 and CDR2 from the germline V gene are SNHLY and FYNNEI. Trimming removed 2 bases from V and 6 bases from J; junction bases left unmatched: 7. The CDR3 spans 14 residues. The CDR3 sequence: CASSEMVSSGEQYF. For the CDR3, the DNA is TGTGCCAGCAGTGAAATGGTATCTAGCGGCGAGCAGTACTTC.

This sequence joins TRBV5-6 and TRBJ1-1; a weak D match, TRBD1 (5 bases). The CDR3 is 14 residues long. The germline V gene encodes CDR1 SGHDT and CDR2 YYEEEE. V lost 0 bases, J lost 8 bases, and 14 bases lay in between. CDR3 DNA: TGTGCCAGCAGCTTGGCGGCGGGACCGCAAGAAGCTTTCTTT. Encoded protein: CASSLAAGPQEAFF.

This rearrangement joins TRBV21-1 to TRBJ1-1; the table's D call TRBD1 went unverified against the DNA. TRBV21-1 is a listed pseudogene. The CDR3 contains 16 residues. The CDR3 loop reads CASSKTGGEMNTEAFF. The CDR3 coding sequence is TGTGCCAGCAGCAAGACAGGGGGCGAAATGAACACTGAAGCTTTCTTT.

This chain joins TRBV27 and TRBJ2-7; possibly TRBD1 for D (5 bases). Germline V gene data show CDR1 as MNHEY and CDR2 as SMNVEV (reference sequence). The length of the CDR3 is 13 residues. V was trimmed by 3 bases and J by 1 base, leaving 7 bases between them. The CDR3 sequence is CASSFGQSYEQYF. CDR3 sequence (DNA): TGTGCCAGCAGTTTCGGACAATCCTACGAGCAGTACTTC.

Here the CDR3 reads CAWRDIQGIAGAFF. The CDR3 region has the DNA TGTGCCTGGAGGGACATACAGGGGATTGCTGGAGCTTTCTTT. The chain has TRBV30 and TRBJ1-1, with 7 bases lining up with TRBD1. CDR3 length equals 14 residues. Trimming at V came to 3 bases and at J to 10 bases, leaving 14 bases not matched to a gene. Germline assignment: CDR1 GTSNPN and CDR2 SVGIG (reference sequence).

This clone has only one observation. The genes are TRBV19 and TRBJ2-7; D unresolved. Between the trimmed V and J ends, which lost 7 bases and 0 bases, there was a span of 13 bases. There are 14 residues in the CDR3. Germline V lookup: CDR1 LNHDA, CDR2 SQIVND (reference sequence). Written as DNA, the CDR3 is TGTGCCAGTACATGGTCTGTGAGCTCCTACGAGCAGTACTTC. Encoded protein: CASTWSVSSYEQYF.